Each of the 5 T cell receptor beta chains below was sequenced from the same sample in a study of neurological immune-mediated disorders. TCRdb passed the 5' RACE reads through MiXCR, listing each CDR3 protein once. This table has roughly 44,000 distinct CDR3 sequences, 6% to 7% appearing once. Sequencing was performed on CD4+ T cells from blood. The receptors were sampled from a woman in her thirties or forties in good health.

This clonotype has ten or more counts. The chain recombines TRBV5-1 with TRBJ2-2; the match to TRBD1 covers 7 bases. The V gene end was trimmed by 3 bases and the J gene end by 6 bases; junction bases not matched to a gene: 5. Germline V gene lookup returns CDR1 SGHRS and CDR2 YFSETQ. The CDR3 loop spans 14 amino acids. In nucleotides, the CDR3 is TGCGCCAGCAGCTCCCGACAGGGAGCCGGGGAGCTGTTTTTT. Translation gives CASSSRQGAGELFF.

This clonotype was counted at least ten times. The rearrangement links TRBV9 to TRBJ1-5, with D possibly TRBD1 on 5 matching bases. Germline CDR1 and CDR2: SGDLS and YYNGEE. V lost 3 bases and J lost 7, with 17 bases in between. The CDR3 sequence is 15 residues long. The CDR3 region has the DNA TGTGCCAGCAGCGAGCGAGGGACCAGCGAACAGCCCCAGCATTTT. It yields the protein CASSERGTSEQPQHF.

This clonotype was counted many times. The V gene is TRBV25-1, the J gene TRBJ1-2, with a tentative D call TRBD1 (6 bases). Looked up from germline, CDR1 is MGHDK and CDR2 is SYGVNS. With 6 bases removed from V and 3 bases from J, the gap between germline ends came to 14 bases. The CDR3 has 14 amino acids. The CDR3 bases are TGTGCCAGCAGAAAACAGGGACACGACTATGGCTACACCTTC. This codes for CASRKQGHDYGYTF.

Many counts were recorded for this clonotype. CDR3 loop: CASSLEDRVKEQYF. CDR3 nucleotides: TGCGCCAGCAGCTTGGAAGACAGGGTAAAAGAGCAGTACTTC. This chain connects TRBV5-1 to TRBJ2-7; 7 nucleotides align to TRBD1. The CDR3 is made up of 14 amino acids. Trimming at V came to 0 bases and at J to 7 bases, leaving 7 bases not matched to a gene. CDR1 and CDR2 from the germline V gene are SGHRS and YFSETQ.

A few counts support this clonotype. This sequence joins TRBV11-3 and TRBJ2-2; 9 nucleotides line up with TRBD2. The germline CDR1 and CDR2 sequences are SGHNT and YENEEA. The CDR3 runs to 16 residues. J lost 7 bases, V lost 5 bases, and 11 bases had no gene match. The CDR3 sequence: CASSPSGTSRGGELFF. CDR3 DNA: TGTGCCAGCAGCCCCTCGGGGACTAGCCGAGGCGGGGAGCTGTTTTTT.